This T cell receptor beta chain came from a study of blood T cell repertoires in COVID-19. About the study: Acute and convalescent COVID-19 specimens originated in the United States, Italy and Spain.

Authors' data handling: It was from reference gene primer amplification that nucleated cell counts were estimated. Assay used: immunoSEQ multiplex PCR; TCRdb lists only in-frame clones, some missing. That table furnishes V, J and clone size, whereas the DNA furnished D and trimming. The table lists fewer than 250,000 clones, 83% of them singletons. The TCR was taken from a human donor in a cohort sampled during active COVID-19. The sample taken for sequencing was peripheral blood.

The CDR3 region is CASNTGGGYGYTF. DNA for the CDR3: TGTGCCAGTAATACAGGGGGCGGCTACGGCTACACCTTC. This chain joins TRBV19 and TRBJ1-2; 9 bases are a match to TRBD1. The CDR3 is 13 amino acids. J gave up 8 bases and V 7 bases, and 8 bases lay outside the gene matches. Germline CDR1 LNHDA, CDR2 SQIVND (reference sequence). The variable domain in full, with the rest retrieved from reference TRBV19 and TRBJ1-2, is DGGITQSPKYLFRKEGQNVTLSCEQNLNHDAMYWYRQDPGQGLRLIYYSQIVNDFQKGDIAEGYSVSREKKESFPLTVTSAQKNPTAFYLCASNTGGGYGYTFGSGTRLTVV.